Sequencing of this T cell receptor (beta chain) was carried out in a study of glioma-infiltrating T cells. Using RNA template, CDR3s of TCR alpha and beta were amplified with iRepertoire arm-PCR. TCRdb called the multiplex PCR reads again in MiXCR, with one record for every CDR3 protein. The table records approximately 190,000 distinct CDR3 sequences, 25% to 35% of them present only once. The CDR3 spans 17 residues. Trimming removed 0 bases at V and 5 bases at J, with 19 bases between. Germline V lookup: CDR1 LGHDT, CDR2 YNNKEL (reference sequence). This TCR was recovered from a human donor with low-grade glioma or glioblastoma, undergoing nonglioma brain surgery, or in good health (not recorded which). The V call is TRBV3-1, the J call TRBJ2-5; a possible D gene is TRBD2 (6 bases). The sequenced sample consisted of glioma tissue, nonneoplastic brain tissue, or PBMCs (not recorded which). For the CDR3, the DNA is TGTGCCAGCAGCCAAGAATGGGTATCGGGAGTTTCGGAGACCCAGTACTTC. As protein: CASSQEWVSGVSETQYF.